This TCR beta chain is drawn from a study of cytomegalovirus exposure and HLA in healthy donors. The study's findings and limits: About 90% or about 30% of the time was how often most TCR beta V segments were productive, according to an earlier analysis. In a later analysis, at a false discovery rate of 0.05, over 15,000 TCR beta sequences matched HLA alleles.

A word on this clone: Its target is unknown.

The CDR3 has 15 amino acids. V dropped 5 bases and J dropped 3 bases, with 17 bases sitting between them. Looked up from germline, CDR1 is MNHEY and CDR2 is SVGAGI. Primers: 60 Vbeta forward and 13 Jbeta reverse. Profiled with immunoSEQ multiplex PCR; TCRdb holds only in-frame clones, not every one. The table has hundreds of thousands of clones, 70% to 80% seen once. V usage is TRBV6-5 and J usage is TRBJ2-7; D might be TRBD1 (6 bases). The TCR sequence derives from a male donor in good health and CMV-seronegative. Sequencing was carried out using PBMCs. In nucleotides, the CDR3 is TGTGCCAGCAGTCCAACTGGGGGCCGATTCTACGAGCAGTACTTC. Translated, it gives CASSPTGGRFYEQYF.